This TCR beta chain comes out of a study of the immune and genomic landscape of osteosarcoma (dated by TCRdb to 2020 to 2022). Describing the broader study: The overall cohort was composed of under 55 pediatric and adult patients with high-grade osteosarcoma, and a median age at diagnosis of about 25 years (range 5-81) was recorded. To define immunogenic potential, the study profiled osteosarcoma specimens using whole genome, RNA and T-cell receptor sequencing along with immunohistochemistry and reverse phase protein arrays. Patients in the overall cohort were roughly 60% male, and roughly 76% presented with localized disease at diagnosis. The goal of the study was to explain why immune checkpoint inhibitors have shown limited clinical activity in osteosarcoma. Three patients contributed a couple of samples from the same tumor site. The osteosarcoma immunogenomic landscape was characterized by integrating TCR sequencing results with transcriptome, protein array and immunostaining data. The cohort was enriched for poor-risk disease, as unfavorable pathologic response to standard therapy was shown in 73% of the cohort and about 67% of the cohort were deceased. Overall study outcomes, separate from this receptor: TCR productive clonality was higher in the immune-hot C3 cluster than the cold C1 cluster but still low overall. Along with the frozen tumor specimens, matched blood was collected from just a couple of patients. Because osteosarcoma is rare and all possible samples were collected, sample size was not determined by any statistical method. Productive TCR clonality was low overall, averaging 0.09 with a maximum of roughly 0.3, suggesting limited T-cell clonal expansion. The clonality benchmarks were taken from external normal skin and healthy peripheral blood data instead of from matched normal tissue. In five cases, the repertoire was dominated by a single hyperexpanded clone, and fewer than 100 T-cell clonotypes were detected in all five cases.

Specimens were post-treatment primary, local recurrence and metastasis tumors from poor-prognosis patients. In this sample, this clone turned up a few times. Its antigen specificity is not known. Base qualities are not recorded, but no much larger clone differs from it by a single base. CDR1 MGHRA and CDR2 YSYEKL are derived from the germline V gene. The germline ends are 13 bases apart after V is trimmed by 4 bases and J by 0 bases. The CDR3, from cysteine to phenylalanine, totals 15 residues. Just the 45-base CDR3 DNA is kept, in frame starting at base 1. TCR beta chain CDR3 regions were immunosequenced using the ImmunoSEQ Assay (Adaptive Biotechnologies). The source study handled its data this way. The ImmunoSEQ Analyzer platform was used to export TCRB rearrangements, read counts, read proportions and gene usage. T-cell clonality was calculated from productive rearrangements as 1 minus Pielou's evenness. Clonal space homeostasis binned clonotypes as rare, small, medium, large or hyperexpanded (0.01 to 1 of the repertoire). TCR productive clonality was compared across immune clusters C1, C2 and C3 using the Wilcoxon rank sum test. In its TCRdb copy, this immuneACCESS table keeps in-frame sequences only and misses some clones. Where compared with another copy, unresolved V genes explain less than half of these, and the others have no known cause. The V and J calls and clone size were taken over from that table, and D and trimming were inferred from the DNA. The sample yields 2,500 to 3,500 clones; 72% were counted once. Of the sample, around a sixth is held by the ten largest clones.

Here the chain combines TRBV4-1 and TRBJ2-7; the D gene is perhaps TRBD1, from 5 matching bases. Material for sequencing was tumor tissue from a local recurrence in the femur. Sample cell subset or site, as interpreted from the label and publication: locally recurrent osteosarcoma tumor. The TCR comes from a man in his late teens or twenties with osteosarcoma. The age is the age at diagnosis. The nucleotides read TGCGCCAGCAGCCTTTCGACAGAGACCTCCTACGAGCAGTACTTC. Its amino acids are CASSLSTETSYEQYF.